This T cell receptor (beta chain) was sequenced during a study of OX40 agonist ivuxolimab in advanced cancers. Study background: Patients got intravenous ivuxolimab at 0.01 to 10 mg/kg every 2 weeks.

The CDR3 is 16 residues long. CDR1 and CDR2 from the germline V gene are MGHRA and YSYEKL. Deletions cut 1 base from V and 5 bases from J, with 17 bases between. Assay: immunoSEQ multiplex PCR; the TCRdb copy retains only in-frame clones and omits some. This table has some 81,000 clones, approximately 83% appearing once. Collection of blood occurred at baseline, at cycle 4 day 1, and at cycle 7 day 1. This clonotype originated in an adult with an advanced solid tumor such as melanoma, head and neck, liver or kidney cancer. This sequence joins TRBV4-1 and TRBJ1-1, with D maybe TRBD1 (6 bases). The source material was CD4+ or CD8+ T cells sorted from blood, sampled in a trial of the OX40 agonist ivuxolimab. CDR3 protein: CASSQGQGRGGTEAFF. As DNA, the CDR3 is TGCGCCAGCAGCCAAGGTCAGGGCAGGGGCGGGACTGAAGCTTTCTTT.